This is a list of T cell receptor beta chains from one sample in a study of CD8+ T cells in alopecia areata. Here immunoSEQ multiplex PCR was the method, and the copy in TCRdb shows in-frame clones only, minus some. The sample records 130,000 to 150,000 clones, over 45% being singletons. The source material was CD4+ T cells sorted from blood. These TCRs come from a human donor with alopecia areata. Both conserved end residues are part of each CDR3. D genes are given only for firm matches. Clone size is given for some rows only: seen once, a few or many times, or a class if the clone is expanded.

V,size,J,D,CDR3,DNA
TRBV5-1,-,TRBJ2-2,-,CASSLDTGELFF,TGCGCCAGCAGCCTTGACACCGGGGAGCTGTTTTTT
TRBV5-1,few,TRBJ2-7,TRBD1,CASSVEVTGGITYEQYF,TGCGCCAGCAGCGTCGAGGTAACAGGGGGCATAACCTACGAGCAGTACTTC
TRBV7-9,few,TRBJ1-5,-,CASSPGAVGNQPQHF,TGTGCCAGCAGCCCGGGAGCGGTTGGCAATCAGCCCCAGCATTTT
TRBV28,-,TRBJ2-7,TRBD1,CASSSGQGVFYEQYF,TGTGCCAGCAGTTCGGGACAGGGGGTTTTCTACGAGCAGTACTTC
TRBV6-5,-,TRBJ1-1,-,CASSPRGKNTEAFF,TGTGCCAGCAGTCCCAGGGGTAAGAACACTGAAGCTTTCTTT
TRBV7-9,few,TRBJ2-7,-,CASSNLGGTYEQYF,TGTGCCAGCAGCAACCTTGGGGGGACCTACGAGCAGTACTTC
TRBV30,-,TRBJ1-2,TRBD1,CAWSPRQGTGYTF,TGTGCCTGGAGTCCTCGACAGGGGACGGGCTACACCTTC
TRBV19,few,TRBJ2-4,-,CASSISPAENIQYF,TGTGCCAGTAGTATATCCCCAGCTGAAAACATTCAGTACTTC
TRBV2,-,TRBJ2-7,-,CAIQPGRGSYEQYF,TGTGCCATCCAACCCGGCAGGGGCTCCTACGAGCAGTACTTC
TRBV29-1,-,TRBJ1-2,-,CSVEVKSNYGYTF,TGCAGCGTTGAAGTGAAATCTAACTATGGCTACACCTTC
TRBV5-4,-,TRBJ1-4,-,CASSSSGSYEKLFF,TGTGCCAGCAGCTCATCGGGAAGTTATGAAAAACTGTTTTTT
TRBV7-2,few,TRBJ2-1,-,CASSLSGSSYNEQFF,TGTGCCAGCAGCTTGAGTGGGAGCTCCTACAATGAGCAGTTCTTC
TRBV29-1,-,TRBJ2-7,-,CSVNDPGVGSEQYF,TGCAGCGTTAACGACCCAGGTGTGGGGAGCGAGCAGTACTTC
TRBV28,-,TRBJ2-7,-,CASMGDGGLGEQYF,TGTGCCAGCATGGGAGACGGTGGTCTGGGTGAGCAGTACTTC
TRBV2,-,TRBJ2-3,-,CASMTDTQYF,TGTGCCAGCATGACAGATACGCAGTATTTT
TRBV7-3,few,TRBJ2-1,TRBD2,CASSLWIAAGGNEQFF,TGTGCCAGCAGCTTATGGATAGCGGCGGGGGGCAATGAGCAGTTCTTC
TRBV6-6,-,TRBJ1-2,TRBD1,CASSLSDRVYGYTF,TGTGCCAGCAGTCTCTCAGACAGGGTCTATGGCTACACCTTC
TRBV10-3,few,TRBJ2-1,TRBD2,CAHGLADLPGGEQFF,TGTGCCCACGGACTAGCGGACCTACCCGGGGGTGAGCAGTTCTTC
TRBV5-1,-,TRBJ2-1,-,CASREINEQFF,TGCGCCAGCAGGGAGATCAATGAGCAGTTCTTC
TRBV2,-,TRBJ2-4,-,CASKGLAKNIQYF,TGTGCCAGCAAGGGCCTAGCCAAAAACATTCAGTACTTC
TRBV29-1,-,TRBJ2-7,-,CSVYNLYEQYF,TGCAGCGTCTACAACCTCTACGAGCAGTACTTC
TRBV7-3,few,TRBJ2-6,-,CASSFLQAGANVLTF,TGTGCCAGCAGCTTTCTCCAGGCTGGGGCCAACGTCCTGACTTTC
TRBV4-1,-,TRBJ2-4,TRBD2,CASSPGLAGGPEAKNIQYF,TGCGCCAGCAGCCCCGGACTAGCGGGAGGGCCTGAGGCCAAAAACATTCAGTACTTC
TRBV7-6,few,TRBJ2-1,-,CASSLMAGINNEQFF,TGTGCCAGCAGCTTAATGGCAGGGATAAACAATGAGCAGTTCTTC
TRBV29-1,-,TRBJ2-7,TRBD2,CSVRGLAGAGEQYF,TGCAGCGTTAGGGGACTAGCGGGAGCGGGGGAGCAGTACTTC
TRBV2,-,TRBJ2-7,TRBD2,CASSPLPVLAGGYEQYF,TGTGCCAGCAGTCCTTTACCCGTCCTAGCGGGAGGGTACGAGCAGTACTTC
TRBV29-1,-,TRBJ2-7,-,CSFQGAYEQYF,TGCAGCTTCCAAGGGGCCTACGAGCAGTACTTC